In this sample, the clone carrying this T cell receptor (beta chain) turned up a few times. Its antigen is not known. Semi-nested PCR with Nested Universal Primer A followed constant-region reverse priming of full-length variable regions. From the 5' RACE reads, TCRdb called clonotypes with MiXCR, one entry per CDR3 protein. This table holds over 45,000 distinct CDR3 sequences, approximately 27% found once. V lost 2 bases and J lost 10, with 12 bases in between. The CDR3 totals 13 residues. Per the germline V gene, CDR1 is SGHTA and CDR2 is FQGTGA. Treg sorting used a CD4+CD25+CD127-/low gate. Overall study results and limits: The TCR gene usage of tumor memory CD4+ T cells clustered together with blood and lymph node memory CD4+ cells and with lymph node naive CD4+ cells.

The chain uses TRBV7-3 and TRBJ2-1; D is unresolved. Sequenced: tumor-infiltrating Tregs sorted from the breast tumor. This sequence originates from a female donor with breast cancer. The CDR3 loop reads CASSLYQVSEQFF. The DNA of the CDR3 is TGTGCCAGCAGCTTATACCAGGTCTCCGAGCAGTTCTTC.